The 11 T cell receptor beta chains given below trace back to one sample, sequenced in a study of PD-1 blockade in classical Hodgkin lymphoma. With no exception, relapse followed autologous stem cell transplantation in all patients, and brentuximab vedotin exposure varied. Profiled with immunoSEQ multiplex PCR; TCRdb holds only in-frame clones, not every one. The table has over 80,000 clones, roughly 89% seen once. The sample here was peripheral blood mononuclear cells (PBMCs), taken at baseline. The source is a human donor with classical Hodgkin lymphoma.

The chain carries TRBV10-3 and TRBJ2-6; D gene ambiguous. V shed 2 bases and J shed 4 bases, with 6 bases lying between them. Germline CDR1 reads ENHRY; CDR2 reads SYGVKD. The CDR3 is made up of 14 amino acids. The CDR3 DNA sequence: TGTGCCATCAGTGAGCCGGCCGGGGCCAACGTCCTGACTTTC. Encoded protein: CAISEPAGANVLTF.

The rearrangement links TRBV28 to TRBJ2-7; D may be TRBD1 (6 bases). There are 14 residues in the CDR3. V gave up 6 bases and J gave up 2 bases, with 14 bases separating them. Germline V gene lookup returns CDR1 MDHEN and CDR2 SYDVKM. CDR3 DNA: TGTGCCAGCAGACCAACAGGGACCCCCTACGAGCAGTACTTC. It yields the protein CASRPTGTPYEQYF.

This clone was recorded once. The genes are TRBV28 and TRBJ1-1; D possibly corresponds to TRBD1 (6 bases). The V gene lost 1 base and the J gene lost 6 bases, with 9 bases spanning the gap. CDR1 and CDR2 (germline): MDHEN, SYDVKM. The CDR3 extends over 13 amino acids. The CDR3 spells CASSLFRGPEAFF. As DNA, the CDR3 is TGTGCCAGCAGTTTATTCAGGGGACCTGAAGCTTTCTTT. Based on the CDR3 plus reference TRBV28 and TRBJ1-1, the full variable domain is DVKVTQSSRYLVKRTGEKVFLECVQDMDHENMFWYRQDPGLGLRLIYFSYDVKMKEKGDIPEGYSVSREKKERFSLILESASTNQTSMYLCASSLFRGPEAFFGQGTRLTVV.

The chain couples TRBV4-1 to TRBJ2-7; D unclear. Germline CDR1 and CDR2: MGHRA and YSYEKL. Deletions cut 1 base from V and 3 bases from J, with 16 bases between. This CDR3 is 16 amino acids long. CDR3 in DNA: TGCGCCAGCAGCCAAGCTCTTAGAGAAGTGGGCTACGAGCAGTACTTC. Amino acids: CASSQALREVGYEQYF.

This chain links TRBV29-1 with TRBJ1-2, with 9 nucleotides matching TRBD1. The CDR3 spans 15 residues. CDR1 and CDR2 (germline): SQVTM, ANQGSEA. V dropped 6 bases and J dropped 1; count of bases not matched to a gene: 9. The CDR3 nucleotides are TGCAGCGTGATGGACAGGGGTTCCCTTAACTATGGCTACACCTTC. Translation: CSVMDRGSLNYGYTF.

V is TRBV19 and J is TRBJ2-3; D may be TRBD1 (5 bases). Trimming removed 3 bases from V and 1 base from J, with 17 bases in between. The germline CDR1 and CDR2 sequences are LNHDA and SQIVND (reference sequence). This CDR3 contains 17 residues. As DNA, the CDR3 is TGTGCCAGTAGTATGCCCCGAGCAGGGATTGGCACAGATACGCAGTATTTT. Its translation is CASSMPRAGIGTDTQYF.

The V and J genes are TRBV18 and TRBJ2-7; 8 bases are shared with TRBD1. This CDR3 has 13 amino acids. The germline V gene has CDR1 KGHSH and CDR2 LQKENI. The J segment lost 4 bases and the V segment lost 3 bases, leaving 2 bases of the junction unmatched. CDR3: CASSPRTGYEQYF. CDR3 coding DNA: TGTGCCAGCTCACCGAGGACAGGGTACGAGCAGTACTTC.

The chain uses TRBV5-4 and TRBJ2-7; no firm D call. In germline, CDR1 is SGHNT, CDR2 YYREEE (reference sequence). The CDR3 is 14 residues long. V was shortened by 0 bases and J by 3 bases, with 10 bases between the two germline ends. CDR3 in DNA: TGTGCCAGCAGCTTGGCTACACGAAACTACGAGCAGTACTTC. It yields the protein CASSLATRNYEQYF. Complete variable domain (other parts from reference TRBV5-4 and TRBJ2-7): ETGVTQSPTHLIKTRGQQVTLRCSSQSGHNTVSWYQQALGQGPQFIFQYYREEENGRGNFPPRFSGLQFPNYSSELNVNALELDDSALYLCASSLATRNYEQYFGPGTRLTVT.

The chain employs TRBV19 and TRBJ2-2; D is possibly TRBD2 (5 bases). The ends were cut back, 6 bases at V and 4 bases at J, with 15 bases in the middle. Germline CDR1 and CDR2: LNHDA and SQIVND (reference sequence). The CDR3 runs 15 residues. CDR3 bases: TGTGCCAGTAGGGGTGGGTCGGGGAGCACCGGGGAGCTGTTTTTT. Its translation: CASRGGSGSTGELFF.

The chain combines TRBV29-1 with TRBJ2-5, with 10 bases lining up with TRBD1. The CDR3 length is 15 residues. The V gene's germline CDR1 is SQVTM and CDR2 ANQGSEA. J lost 5 bases, V lost 6 bases, and 12 bases had no gene match. CDR3 DNA sequence: TGCAGCGTCTTCGCCGGGACAGGGGCCCCGGAGACCCAGTACTTC. It is translated as CSVFAGTGAPETQYF.

The V gene is TRBV30, the J gene TRBJ2-6; 7 bases agree with TRBD1. Unmatched junction bases numbered 3, after V lost 5 bases and J lost 2 bases. The CDR3 has 14 amino acids. The germline V gene encodes CDR1 GTSNPN and CDR2 SVGIG (reference sequence). The DNA for the CDR3 is TGTGCCTGGTCTACAGGGGCTGGGGCCAACGTCCTGACTTTC. Protein sequence: CAWSTGAGANVLTF.